Sequencing of this T cell receptor beta chain was carried out in a study of T cells in Graves' hyperthyroidism and ophthalmopathy. General study points: Classification by a 13 V-J model distinguished ophthalmopathy from stable hyperthyroidism.

Each person with ophthalmopathy scored at least 3 on the Clinical Activity Score, reached NOSPECS grade 4 or higher, and had been ill under 3 months. A patient was excluded if there was uncontrolled infection, other autoimmune disease, pregnancy or lactation. Amplified TCR beta CDR3 regions derived from RNA transcripts. HTBI primers were employed in a first-round RT-PCR of the TCR CDR3. TCRdb used MiXCR to reprocess the multiplex PCR reads, holding one entry per CDR3 protein. Seen here are about 640,000 distinct CDR3 sequences, around 20% observed once, and the top ten hold 30% to 40%. With 8 bases clipped from V and 7 bases from J, the junction kept 5 bases outside the gene matches. CDR3 length: 12 residues. CDR1 and CDR2 (germline): SEHNR, FQNEAQ (reference sequence). A note on this clonotype: Antigen: not known.

The sequence was obtained from a young man with Graves' ophthalmopathy. This sequence joins TRBV7-9 and TRBJ1-2, with 9 bases fitting TRBD1. Sequencing used blood. The CDR3 reads CASGTGLRGYTF. Here the CDR3 DNA reads TGTGCCAGCGGGACAGGGTTACGTGGCTACACCTTC.